These 5 T cell receptor beta chains share one sample of origin, sequenced in a study of T cells after yellow fever vaccination (dated by TCRdb to between 2018 and 2021). Libraries were constructed by 5' RACE. Sequencing relied on an Illumina HiSeq 2500. In TCRdb, the public reads were trimmed at Q25 with fastp and aligned with MiXCR, with productive beta chains retained. Rows are combined by CDR3 protein, so each entry shows the most common genes and DNA. Recorded for this sample are 100,000 to 150,000 distinct CDR3 sequences; under 8.5% of them occurred a single time. Together, the top ten hold nearly 2.5% of the sample. Taken with the paper, the label for treatment or condition translates to: live attenuated yellow fever vaccine strain. The sample was CD4+ T cells sorted from PBMCs, taken 10 days after the first yellow fever vaccination. Receptors originate from a man aged 18 to 35 who received the YFV17D yellow fever vaccine.

The chain is built from TRBV7-2 and TRBJ2-1; 9 bases align to TRBD2. V shed 10 bases, J shed 0 bases, and the junction held 13 bases outside the gene matches. The germline V gene encodes CDR1 SGHTA and CDR2 FQGNSA. The CDR3 spans 17 residues. The DNA for the CDR3 is TGTGCCATCAGTCGTAATAGCGGGGGCCGCTCCTACAATGAGCAGTTCTTC. Encoded protein: CAISRNSGGRSYNEQFF.

The CDR3: CSALGRVNQPQHF. CDR3 nucleotide sequence: TGCAGTGCTTTAGGACGGGTGAATCAGCCCCAGCATTTT. The chain recombines TRBV20-1 with TRBJ1-5; D remains ambiguous. Germline lookup yields CDR1 DFQATT and CDR2 SNEGSKA (reference sequence). V lost 5 bases, J lost 4 bases, and 12 bases lay in between. CDR3 length: 13 residues.

This clonotype was picked up many times. The J gene is TRBJ2-1, the V gene TRBV7-2; no reliable D call. The ends were cut back, 5 bases at V and 6 bases at J, with 8 bases in the middle. The CDR3 has 12 residues. From germline, CDR1 is SGHTA and CDR2 FQGNSA. CDR3 residues: CASSPSLNEQFF. The CDR3 DNA follows: TGTGCCAGCAGCCCTTCACTCAATGAGCAGTTCTTC.

This clonotype turned up a few times. As DNA, the CDR3 is TGTGCCAGCAGCCCAGCATTAACAGGGGTCGAAGCTTTCTTT. Translation gives CASSPALTGVEAFF. This chain connects TRBV7-8 to TRBJ1-1; TRBD1 matches 7 bases. The CDR3 sequence is 14 residues long. Trimming removed 5 bases from V and 8 bases from J; junction bases left unmatched: 11. Germline assignment: CDR1 SGHVS and CDR2 FQNEAQ.

This clonotype has ten or more counts. The chain combines TRBV6-5 with TRBJ2-7; 9 bases agree with TRBD1. Trimming took 2 bases from V and 2 from J; bases not matched to a gene: 4. There are 15 residues in the CDR3. Germline CDR1 and CDR2: MNHEY and SVGAGI. CDR3 sequence: CASSYDGTGTYEQYF. CDR3 nucleotides: TGTGCCAGCAGTTACGACGGGACAGGGACCTACGAGCAGTACTTC.